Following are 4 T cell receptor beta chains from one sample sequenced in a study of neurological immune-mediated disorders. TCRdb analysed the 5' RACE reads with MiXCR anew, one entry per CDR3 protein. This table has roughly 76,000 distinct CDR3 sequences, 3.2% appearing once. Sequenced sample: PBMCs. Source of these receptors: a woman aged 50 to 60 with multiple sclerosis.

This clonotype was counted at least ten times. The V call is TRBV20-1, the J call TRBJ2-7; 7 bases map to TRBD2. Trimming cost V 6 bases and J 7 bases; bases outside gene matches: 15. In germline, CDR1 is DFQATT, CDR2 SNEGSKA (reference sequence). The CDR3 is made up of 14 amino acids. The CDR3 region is CSAIGEGATWEQYF. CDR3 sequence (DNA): TGCAGTGCCATCGGGGAGGGAGCGACCTGGGAGCAGTACTTC.

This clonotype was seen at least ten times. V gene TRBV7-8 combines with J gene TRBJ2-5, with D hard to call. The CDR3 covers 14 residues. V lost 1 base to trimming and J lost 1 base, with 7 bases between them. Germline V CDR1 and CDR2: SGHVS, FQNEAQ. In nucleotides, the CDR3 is TGTGCCAGCAGCTTAGAACAGACCCAAGAGACCCAGTACTTC. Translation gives CASSLEQTQETQYF.

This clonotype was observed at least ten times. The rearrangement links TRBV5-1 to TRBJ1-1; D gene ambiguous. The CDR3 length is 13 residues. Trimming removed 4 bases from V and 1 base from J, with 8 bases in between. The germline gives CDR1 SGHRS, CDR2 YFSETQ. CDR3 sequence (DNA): TGCGCCAGCAGCATCCGAAGGAACACTGAAGCTTTCTTT. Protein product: CASSIRRNTEAFF.

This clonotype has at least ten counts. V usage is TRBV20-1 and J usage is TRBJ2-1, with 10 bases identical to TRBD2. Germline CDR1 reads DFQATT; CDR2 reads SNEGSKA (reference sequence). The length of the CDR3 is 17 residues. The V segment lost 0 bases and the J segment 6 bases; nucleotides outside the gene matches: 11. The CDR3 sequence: CSAREKTGLADVNEQFF. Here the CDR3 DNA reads TGCAGTGCTAGAGAAAAGACAGGACTAGCGGACGTCAATGAGCAGTTCTTC.